The clone carrying this T cell receptor (beta chain) turned up a few times. What it binds is not known. Expressed TCRB transcripts were sequenced because the entire RNA isolate underwent reverse transcription. Some clones are missing from TCRdb's copy, which holds only in-frame ones; the method was immunoSEQ multiplex PCR. The sample comprises more than 50,000 clones, approximately 59% of which are singletons, and over 2% rests with the top ten. The CDR3 length is 11 residues. With 5 bases removed from V and 7 bases from J, the gap between germline ends came to 9 bases. Germline values: CDR1 DFQATT, CDR2 SNEGSKA (reference sequence). This specimen belongs to a study of beta chain features in type 1 diabetes. Turning to the study itself: The patients were much like the healthy donors in age, gender and cell yields.

Findings and caveats of the study: Patients and controls would be equally affected if PCR favored shorter templates.

Sorted cells reached over 98% purity in every population. The chain couples TRBV20-1 to TRBJ2-1; a possible D gene is TRBD2 (5 bases). This receptor was taken from a woman younger than 35 in good health. The material sequenced was Tregs from blood. The CDR3 DNA reads as TGCAGTGCTCGGGGATCAAATGAGCAGTTCTTC. Translation gives CSARGSNEQFF.